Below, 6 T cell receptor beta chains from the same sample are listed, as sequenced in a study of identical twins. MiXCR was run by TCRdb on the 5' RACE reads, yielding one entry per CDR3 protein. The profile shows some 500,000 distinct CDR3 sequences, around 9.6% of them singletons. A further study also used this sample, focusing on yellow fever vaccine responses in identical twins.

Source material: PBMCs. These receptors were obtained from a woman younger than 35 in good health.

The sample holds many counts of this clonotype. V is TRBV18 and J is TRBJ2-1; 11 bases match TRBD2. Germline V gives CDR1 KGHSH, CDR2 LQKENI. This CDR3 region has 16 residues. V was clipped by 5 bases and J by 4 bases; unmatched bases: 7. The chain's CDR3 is CASSFGTSGIYNEQFF. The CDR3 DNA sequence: TGTGCCAGCTCATTTGGGACTAGCGGAATATACAATGAGCAGTTCTTC.

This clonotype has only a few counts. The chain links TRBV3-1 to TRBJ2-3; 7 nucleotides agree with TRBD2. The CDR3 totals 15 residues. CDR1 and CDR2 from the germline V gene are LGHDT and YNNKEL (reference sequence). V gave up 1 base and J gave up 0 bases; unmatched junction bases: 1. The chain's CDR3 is CASSQGLASTDTQYF. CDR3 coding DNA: TGTGCCAGCAGCCAAGGACTAGCCAGCACAGATACGCAGTATTTT.

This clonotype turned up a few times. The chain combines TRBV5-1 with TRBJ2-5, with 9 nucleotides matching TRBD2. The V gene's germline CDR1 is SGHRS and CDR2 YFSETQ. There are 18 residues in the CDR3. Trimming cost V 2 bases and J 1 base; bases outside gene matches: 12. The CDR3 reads CASSFSLAGITPQETQYF. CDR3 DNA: TGCGCCAGCAGCTTTTCGCTAGCGGGAATCACCCCCCAAGAGACCCAGTACTTC. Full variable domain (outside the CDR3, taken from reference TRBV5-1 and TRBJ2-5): KAGVTQTPRYLIKTRGQQVTLSCSPISGHRSVSWYQQTPGQGLQFLFEYFSETQRNKGNFPGRFSGRQFSNSRSEMNVSTLELGDSALYLCASSFSLAGITPQETQYFGPGTRLLVL.

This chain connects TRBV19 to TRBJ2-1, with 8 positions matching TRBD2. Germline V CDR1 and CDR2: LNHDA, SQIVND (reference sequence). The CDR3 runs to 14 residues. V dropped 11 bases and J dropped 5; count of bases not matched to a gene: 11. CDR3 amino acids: CASDGGASDNEQFF. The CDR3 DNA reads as TGTGCCTCCGACGGGGGGGCGAGCGACAATGAGCAGTTCTTC.

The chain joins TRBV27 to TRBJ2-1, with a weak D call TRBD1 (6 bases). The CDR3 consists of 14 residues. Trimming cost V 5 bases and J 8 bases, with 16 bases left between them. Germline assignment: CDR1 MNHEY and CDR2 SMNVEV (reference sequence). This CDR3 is CASSGTSKGYEQFF. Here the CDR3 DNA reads TGTGCCAGCAGTGGGACAAGTAAGGGTTATGAGCAGTTCTTC.

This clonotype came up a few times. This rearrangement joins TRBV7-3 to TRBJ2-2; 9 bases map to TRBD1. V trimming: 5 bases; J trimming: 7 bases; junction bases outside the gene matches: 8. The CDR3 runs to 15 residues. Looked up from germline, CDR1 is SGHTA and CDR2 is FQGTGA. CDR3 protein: CASSQVQGAFGELFF. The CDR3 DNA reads TGTGCCAGCAGCCAAGTACAGGGGGCTTTCGGGGAGCTGTTTTTT.